Here is one T cell receptor (beta chain) with its context. These data are taken from a study of type 1 regulatory T cells. About the study: T-allo10 is an in vitro-generated, Tr1-enriched CD4 T cell product specific for alloantigen.

The junction had 9 bases not matched to a gene; V was cut back by 4 bases and J by 7 bases. Germline V lookup: CDR1 SGHDN, CDR2 FVKESK. The CDR3 runs 15 residues. TCRdb re-called the reads with MiXCR, one entry per CDR3 protein. The sample has 90,000 to 100,000 distinct CDR3 sequences; around 30% are singletons. Sequencing input: CD4+ T cells, either the whole sample or a sorted fraction (not recorded which). The chain uses TRBV14 and TRBJ2-1, with 8 nucleotides matching TRBD2. The receptor was derived from a human donor in good health. The CDR3: CASSPSGGGGNEQFF. The CDR3, as DNA: TGTGCCAGCAGCCCTTCCGGGGGGGGAGGGAATGAGCAGTTCTTC.